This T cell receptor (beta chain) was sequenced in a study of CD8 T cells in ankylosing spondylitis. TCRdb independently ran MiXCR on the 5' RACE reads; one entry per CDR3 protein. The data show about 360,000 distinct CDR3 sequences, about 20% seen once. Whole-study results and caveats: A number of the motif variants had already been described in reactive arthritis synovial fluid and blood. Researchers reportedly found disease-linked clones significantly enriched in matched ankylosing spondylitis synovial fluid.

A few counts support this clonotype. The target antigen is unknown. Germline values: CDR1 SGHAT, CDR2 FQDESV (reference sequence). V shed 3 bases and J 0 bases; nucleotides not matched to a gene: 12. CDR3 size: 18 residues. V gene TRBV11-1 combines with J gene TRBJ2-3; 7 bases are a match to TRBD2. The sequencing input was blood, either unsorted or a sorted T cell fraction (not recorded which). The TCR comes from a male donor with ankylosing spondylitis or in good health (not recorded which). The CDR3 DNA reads TGTGCCAGCAGCTTCAGGCTAGCGGATACCACTAGCACAGATACGCAGTATTTT. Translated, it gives CASSFRLADTTSTDTQYF.